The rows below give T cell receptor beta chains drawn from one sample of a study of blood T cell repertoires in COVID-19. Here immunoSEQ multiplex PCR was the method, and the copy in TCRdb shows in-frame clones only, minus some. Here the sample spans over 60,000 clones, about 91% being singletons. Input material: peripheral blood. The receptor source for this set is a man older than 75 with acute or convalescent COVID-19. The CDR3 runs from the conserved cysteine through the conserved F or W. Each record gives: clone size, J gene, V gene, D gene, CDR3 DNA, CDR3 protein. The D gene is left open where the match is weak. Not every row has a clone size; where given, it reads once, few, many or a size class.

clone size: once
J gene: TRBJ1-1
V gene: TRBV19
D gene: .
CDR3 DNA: TGTGCCAGTAGTCACCAGGGGTTAGGCACTGAAGCTTTCTTT
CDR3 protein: CASSHQGLGTEAFF

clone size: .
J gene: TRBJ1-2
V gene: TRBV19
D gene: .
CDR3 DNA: TGTGCCAGTAGTATCCCGCAGGGTATAGATGGCTACACCTTC
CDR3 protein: CASSIPQGIDGYTF

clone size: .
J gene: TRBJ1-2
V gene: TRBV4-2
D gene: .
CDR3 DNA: TGTGCCAGCAGCCAAGCTCTAGGGAGAAGCTATGGCTACACCTTC
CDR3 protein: CASSQALGRSYGYTF

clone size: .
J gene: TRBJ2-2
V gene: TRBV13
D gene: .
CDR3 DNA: TGTGCCAGCAGCTTTGGGGCTAGGGGTTACATGGGGGAGCTGTTTTTT
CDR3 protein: CASSFGARGYMGELFF

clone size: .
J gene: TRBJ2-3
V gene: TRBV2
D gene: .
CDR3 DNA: TGTGCCAGCGGGCCCTCGGGGGATACGCAGTATTTT
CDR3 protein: CASGPSGDTQYF

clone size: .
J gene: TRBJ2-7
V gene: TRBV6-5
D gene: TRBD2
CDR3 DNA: TGTGCCAGCAGTAGCGGGGGGCGGCCCTACGAGCAGTACTTC
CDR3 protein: CASSSGGRPYEQYF

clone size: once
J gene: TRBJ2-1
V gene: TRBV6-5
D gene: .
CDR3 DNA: TGTGCCAGCCACAGCGGAGCGACGCAGTTCTTC
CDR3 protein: CASHSGATQFF

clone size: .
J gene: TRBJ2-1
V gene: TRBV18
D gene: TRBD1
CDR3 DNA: TGTGCCAGCTCACCACAGACAGGGGAATACAATGAGCAGTTCTTC
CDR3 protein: CASSPQTGEYNEQFF

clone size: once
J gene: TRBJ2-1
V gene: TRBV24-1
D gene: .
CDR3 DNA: TGTGCCACCAGTGATTTCAGGGCCCGCTCCTACAATGAGCAGTTCTTC
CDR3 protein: CATSDFRARSYNEQFF

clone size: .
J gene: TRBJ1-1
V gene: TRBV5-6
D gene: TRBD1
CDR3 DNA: TGTGCCAGCAGCTTTGGGACAGGAGGGGCCACTGAAGCTTTCTTT
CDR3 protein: CASSFGTGGATEAFF

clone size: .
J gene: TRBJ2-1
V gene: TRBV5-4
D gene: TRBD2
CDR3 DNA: TGTGCCAGCAGCTCCGGGACTAGCGGGAATAATGAGCAGTTCTTC
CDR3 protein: CASSSGTSGNNEQFF

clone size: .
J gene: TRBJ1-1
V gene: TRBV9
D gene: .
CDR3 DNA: TGTGCCGGCAGCCCGGCGGGGGGTACGAACACTGAAGCTTTCTTT
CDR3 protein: CAGSPAGGTNTEAFF

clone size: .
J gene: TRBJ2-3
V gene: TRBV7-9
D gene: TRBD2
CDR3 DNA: TGTGCCAGCAGCTTAAGGACTAGCGGGAGCCCAGATACGCAGTATTTT
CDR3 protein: CASSLRTSGSPDTQYF

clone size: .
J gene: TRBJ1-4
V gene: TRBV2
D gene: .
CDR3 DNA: TGTGCCAGCAGTCAGGGTGCAACTAATGAAAAACTGTTTTTT
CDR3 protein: CASSQGATNEKLFF

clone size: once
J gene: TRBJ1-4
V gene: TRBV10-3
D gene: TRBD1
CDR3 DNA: TGTGCCATCAGGGGACAGACTAATGAAAAACTGTTTTTT
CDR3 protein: CAIRGQTNEKLFF

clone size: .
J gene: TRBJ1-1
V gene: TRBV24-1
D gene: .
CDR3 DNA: TGTGCCACCAGTGATTCTAGCAGGGGTGAAGCTTTCTTT
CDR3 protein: CATSDSSRGEAFF

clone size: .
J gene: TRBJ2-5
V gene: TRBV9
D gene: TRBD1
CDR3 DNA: TGTGCCAGCAGCTCAGGGGGCTTGGAGACCCAGTACTTC
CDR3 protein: CASSSGGLETQYF

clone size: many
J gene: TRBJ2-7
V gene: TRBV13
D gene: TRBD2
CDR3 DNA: TGTGCCAGCAGCTCGACCCCGGGACTAGCGTTGACCTACGAGCAGTACTTC
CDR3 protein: CASSSTPGLALTYEQYF

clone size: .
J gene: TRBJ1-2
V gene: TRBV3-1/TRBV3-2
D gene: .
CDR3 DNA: TGTGCCAGCAGCCACCGGGACAGCTACACCTTC
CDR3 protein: CASSHRDSYTF

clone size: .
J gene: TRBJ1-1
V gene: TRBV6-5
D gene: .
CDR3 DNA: TGTGCCAGCAGTTACGGGCTGGGGAGTAATTTGGGAGCTTTCTTT
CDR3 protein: CASSYGLGSNLGAFF

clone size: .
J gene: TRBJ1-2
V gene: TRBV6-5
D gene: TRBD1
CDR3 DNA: TGTGCCAGCAGACCAGGGGGCGGGTATGGCTACACCTTC
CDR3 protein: CASRPGGGYGYTF

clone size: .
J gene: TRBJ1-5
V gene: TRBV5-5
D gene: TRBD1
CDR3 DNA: TGTGCCAGCAGCCCGGGACAGAGCAATCAGCCCCAGCATTTT
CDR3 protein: CASSPGQSNQPQHF

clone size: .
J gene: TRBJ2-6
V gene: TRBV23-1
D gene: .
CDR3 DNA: TGCGCCAGCAGTCAGCCTAACAGGGATTCTCCTGGGGCCAACGTCCTGACTTTC
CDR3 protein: CASSQPNRDSPGANVLTF

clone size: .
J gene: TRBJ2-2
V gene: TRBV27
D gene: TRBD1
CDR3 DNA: TGTGCCAGCAGTCCCCTGGACAGGATTGGGGCCGGGGAGCTGTTTTTT
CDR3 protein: CASSPLDRIGAGELFF

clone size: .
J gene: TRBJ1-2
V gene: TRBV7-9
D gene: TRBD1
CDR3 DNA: TGTGCCAGCAGTTACACAGGGGGCAGTGGCTACACCTTC
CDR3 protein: CASSYTGGSGYTF

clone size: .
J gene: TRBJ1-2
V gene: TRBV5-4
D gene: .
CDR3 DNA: TGTGCCAGCAGCTCAGGGTCCTATGGCTACACCTTC
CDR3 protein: CASSSGSYGYTF

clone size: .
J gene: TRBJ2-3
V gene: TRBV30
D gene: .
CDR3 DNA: TGTGCCTGGAGTCGGGACTCTCTCACAGATACGCAGTATTTT
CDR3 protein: CAWSRDSLTDTQYF

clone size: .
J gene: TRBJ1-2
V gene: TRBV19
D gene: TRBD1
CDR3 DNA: TGTGCCAGTAGTAGACAGGGGGCAGGCTACACCTTC
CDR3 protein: CASSRQGAGYTF

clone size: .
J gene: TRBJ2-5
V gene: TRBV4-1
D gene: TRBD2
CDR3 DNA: TGCGCCAGCAGCCCTAGCGGGGGTGGGCAAGAGACCCAGTACTTC
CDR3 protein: CASSPSGGGQETQYF

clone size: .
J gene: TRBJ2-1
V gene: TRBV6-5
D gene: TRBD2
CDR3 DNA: TGTGCCAGCAGTTCCCCAAGGCGCGGGGGGGCCGGTGAGCAGTTCTTC
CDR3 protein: CASSSPRRGGAGEQFF

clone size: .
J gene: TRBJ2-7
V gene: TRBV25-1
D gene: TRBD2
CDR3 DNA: TGTGCCAGCAGTTCGGGGGGGAATTACGAGCAGTACTTC
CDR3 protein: CASSSGGNYEQYF

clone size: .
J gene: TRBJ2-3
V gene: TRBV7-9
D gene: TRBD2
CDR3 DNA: TGTGCCAGCAGCTTAGGCCCGGGAGGTTGGGATACGCAGTATTTT
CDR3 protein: CASSLGPGGWDTQYF